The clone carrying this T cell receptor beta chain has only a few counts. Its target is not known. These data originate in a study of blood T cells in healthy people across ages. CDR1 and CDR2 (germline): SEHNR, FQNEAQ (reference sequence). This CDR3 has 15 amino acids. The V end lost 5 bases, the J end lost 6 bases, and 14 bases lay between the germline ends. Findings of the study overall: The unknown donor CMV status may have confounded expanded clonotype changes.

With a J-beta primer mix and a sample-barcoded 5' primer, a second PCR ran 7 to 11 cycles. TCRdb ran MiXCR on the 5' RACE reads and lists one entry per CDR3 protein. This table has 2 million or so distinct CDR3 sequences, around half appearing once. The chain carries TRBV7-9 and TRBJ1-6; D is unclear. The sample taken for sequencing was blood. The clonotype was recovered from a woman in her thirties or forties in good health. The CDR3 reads CASSPSEWGNSPLHF. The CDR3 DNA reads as TGTGCCAGCAGCCCCAGCGAATGGGGTAATTCACCCCTCCACTTT.